This TCR beta chain stems from a study of T cell repertoires in cytomegalovirus infection. Study as a whole: HLA-B-restricted CMV epitopes that are well studied, plus recently identified HLA-C-restricted ones, were used by the study.

The CDR3 has 14 amino acids. Germline V CDR1 and CDR2: SEHNR, FQNEAQ (reference sequence). V was shortened by 2 bases and J by 1 base, with 8 bases between the two germline ends. MiXCR, run by TCRdb on the reads, gives a single entry per CDR3 protein. Of more than 250,000 distinct CDR3 sequences in the sample, 20% to 25% were seen once. This clonotype was counted a few times. Its antigen is unknown. This TCR was sampled from a human donor in good health (CMV status not recorded). Some clones in this sample may be carry-over from other donors' samples. The rearrangement joins TRBV7-9 to TRBJ1-1; D gene unclear. Sequencing was performed on cultured PBMCs, taken from culture after CMV antigen stimulation. CDR3: CASSLRPTNTEAFF. The CDR3 DNA reads TGTGCCAGCAGCTTAAGGCCGACGAACACTGAAGCTTTCTTT.